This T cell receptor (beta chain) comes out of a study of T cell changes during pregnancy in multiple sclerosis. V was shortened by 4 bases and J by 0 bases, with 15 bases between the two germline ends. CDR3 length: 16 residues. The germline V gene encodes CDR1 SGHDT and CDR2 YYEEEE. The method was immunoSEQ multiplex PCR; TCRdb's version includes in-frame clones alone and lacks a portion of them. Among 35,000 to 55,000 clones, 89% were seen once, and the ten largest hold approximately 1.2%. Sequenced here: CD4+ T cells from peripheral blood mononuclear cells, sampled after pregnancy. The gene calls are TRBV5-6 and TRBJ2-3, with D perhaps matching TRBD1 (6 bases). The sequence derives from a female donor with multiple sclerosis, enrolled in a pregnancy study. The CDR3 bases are TGTGCCAGCAGCAAGCTTAGGACAGTTAGCACAGATACGCAGTATTTT. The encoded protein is CASSKLRTVSTDTQYF.